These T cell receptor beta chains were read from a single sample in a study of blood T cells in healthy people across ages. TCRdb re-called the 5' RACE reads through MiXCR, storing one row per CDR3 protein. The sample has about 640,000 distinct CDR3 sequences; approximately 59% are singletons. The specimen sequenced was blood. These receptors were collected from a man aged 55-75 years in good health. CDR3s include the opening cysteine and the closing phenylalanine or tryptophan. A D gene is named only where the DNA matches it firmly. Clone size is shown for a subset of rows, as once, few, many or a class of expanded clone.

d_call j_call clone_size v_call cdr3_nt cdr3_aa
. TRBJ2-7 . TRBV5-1 TGCGCCAGCAGCTTTGAGACGGATTCCTACGAGCAGTACTTC CASSFETDSYEQYF
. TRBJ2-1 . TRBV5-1 TGCGCCAGCAGCTTCGACTCGGGGCAGTTCTTC CASSFDSGQFF
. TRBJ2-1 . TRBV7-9 TGTGCCAGCAGCCCCGCTAGCACGGGTGAGCAGTTCTTC CASSPASTGEQFF
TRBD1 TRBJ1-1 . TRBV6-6 TGTGCCAGCAGTCAACAGGGGGGAGAGGCTTTCTTT CASSQQGGEAFF
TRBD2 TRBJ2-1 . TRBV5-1 TGCGCCAGCAGTCAACGCTCTGGACTAGCGGGGGACAATGAGCAGTTCTTC CASSQRSGLAGDNEQFF
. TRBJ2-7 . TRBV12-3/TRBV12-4 TGTGCCAGCAGGGACCGACTAGGGGAGTACGAGCAGTACTTC CASRDRLGEYEQYF
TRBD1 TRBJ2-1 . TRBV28 TGTGCCAGCACCTTGGACAGGGATTTATGGAGTGAGCAGTTCTTC CASTLDRDLWSEQFF
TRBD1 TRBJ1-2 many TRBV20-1 TGCAGTGCGGGACAGGGGGCTGCTAACTATGGCTACACCTTC CSAGQGAANYGYTF
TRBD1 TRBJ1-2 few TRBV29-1 TGCAGCGTAACCCCGACAGGGCTTAACTATGGCTACACCTTC CSVTPTGLNYGYTF
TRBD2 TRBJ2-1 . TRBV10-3 TGTGCCATCGCGGAGGCTAGCGGGGACCCCCTAGACAATGAGCAGTTCTTC CAIAEASGDPLDNEQFF
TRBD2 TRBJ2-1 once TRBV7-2 TGTGCCAGCAGCTTATGGGGGGCGGGTAGCGGGGGGAGCTCCTACAATGAGCAGTTCTTC CASSLWGAGSGGSSYNEQFF
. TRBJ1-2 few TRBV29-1 TGCAGCGTTGAACGCGGAGGGGTTGGTGGCTACACCTTC CSVERGGVGGYTF
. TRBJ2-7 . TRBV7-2 TGTGCCAGCAGCTCCGGAGGGGGCGGGGGGACCAACTCCTACGAGCAGTACTTC CASSSGGGGGTNSYEQYF
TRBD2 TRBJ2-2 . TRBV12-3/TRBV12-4 TGTGCCAGCAGGGGTGGCGGGGGGGTTAGGGAGCTGTTTTTT CASRGGGGVRELFF
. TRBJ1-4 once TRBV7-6 TGTGCCAGCAGCGCGATGACCGGGGCCGAAAAACTGTTTTTT CASSAMTGAEKLFF
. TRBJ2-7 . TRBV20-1 TGCAGTGCCGGGACTTTGTCATACAATGAGCAGTACTTC CSAGTLSYNEQYF
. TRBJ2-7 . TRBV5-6 TGTGCCGGAAGGATACAGGGTTTATTCTACGAGCAGTACTTC CAGRIQGLFYEQYF
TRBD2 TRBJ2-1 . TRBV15 TGTACCACCAGCAGAGTCTCAGCGGGGCACAATGAGCAGTTCTTC CTTSRVSAGHNEQFF
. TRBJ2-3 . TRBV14 TGTGCCAGCAGCCAAAACGCCCGTGATACGCAGTATTTT CASSQNARDTQYF
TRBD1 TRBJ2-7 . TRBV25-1 TGTGCCAGTACCCCTTGGGACAGTTTAACCTACGAGCAGTACTTC CASTPWDSLTYEQYF
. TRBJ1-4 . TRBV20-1 TGCAGTGCTAGTCCACCAACCGGGGGGACTAATGAAAAACTGTTTTTT CSASPPTGGTNEKLFF
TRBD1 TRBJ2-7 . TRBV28 TGTGCCAGCAGTTCCAGGGACAGGGTAGGCGAGCAGTACTTC CASSSRDRVGEQYF
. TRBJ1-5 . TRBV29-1 TGCAGCGTTGCGGGACCAGGGAATCAGCCCCAGCATTTT CSVAGPGNQPQHF
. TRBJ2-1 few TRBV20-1 TGCAGTGCTAGGTGGGGGGGGCGGAATGAGCAGTTCTTC CSARWGGRNEQFF
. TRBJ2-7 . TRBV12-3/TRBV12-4 TGTGCCAGCACGAGGGGGGGTCTTGGCGCCTACGAGCAGTACTTC CASTRGGLGAYEQYF
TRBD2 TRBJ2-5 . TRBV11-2 TGTGCCAGCAGCTTAGAAGGGTCACTAGCGGAAGAGACCCAGTACTTC CASSLEGSLAEETQYF
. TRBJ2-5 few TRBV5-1 TGCGCCAGCAGCACAACAACCATCGCGGCAGAGACCCAGTACTTC CASSTTTIAAETQYF
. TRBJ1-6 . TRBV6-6 TGTGCCAGCAGTTCGGTTAGGGTCTATAATTCACCCCTCCACTTT CASSSVRVYNSPLHF
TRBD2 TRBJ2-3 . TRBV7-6 TGTGCCAGCAGCTTAGGATCGCGGCTAGCGGGGGGTCATGATACGCAGTATTTT CASSLGSRLAGGHDTQYF